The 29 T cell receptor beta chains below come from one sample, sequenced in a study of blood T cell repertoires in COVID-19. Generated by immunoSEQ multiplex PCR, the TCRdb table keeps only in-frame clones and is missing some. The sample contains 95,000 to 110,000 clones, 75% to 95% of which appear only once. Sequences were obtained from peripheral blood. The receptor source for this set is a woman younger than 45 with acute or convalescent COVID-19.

The CDR3 region is CASSSRSLAKNIQYF. The DNA of the CDR3 is TGTGCCAGCAGCTCCCGTTCTTTAGCCAAAAACATTCAGTACTTC. The chain recombines TRBV11-2 with TRBJ2-4; D is uncertain. With 4 bases removed from V and 0 bases from J, the gap between germline ends came to 10 bases. This CDR3 comprises 15 residues. Germline V gene lookup returns CDR1 SGHAT and CDR2 FQNNGV.

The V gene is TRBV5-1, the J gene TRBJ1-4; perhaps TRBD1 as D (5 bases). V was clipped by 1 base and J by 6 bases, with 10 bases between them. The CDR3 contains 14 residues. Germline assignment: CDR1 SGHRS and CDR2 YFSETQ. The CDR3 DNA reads TGCGCCAGCAGCTTGCGCGGGGGAGATGAAAAACTGTTTTTT. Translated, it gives CASSLRGGDEKLFF.

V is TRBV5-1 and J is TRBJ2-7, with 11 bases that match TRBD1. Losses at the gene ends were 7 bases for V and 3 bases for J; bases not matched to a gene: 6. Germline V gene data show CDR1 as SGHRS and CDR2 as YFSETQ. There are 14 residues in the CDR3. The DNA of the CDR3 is TGCGCCAGCCGCTCGGGGACAGGGGGCTACGAGCAGTACTTC. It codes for CASRSGTGGYEQYF.

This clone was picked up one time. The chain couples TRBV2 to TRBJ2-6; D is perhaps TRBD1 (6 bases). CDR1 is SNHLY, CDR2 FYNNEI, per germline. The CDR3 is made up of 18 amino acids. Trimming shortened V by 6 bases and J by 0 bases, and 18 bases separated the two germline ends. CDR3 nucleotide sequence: TGTGCCAGCAGCGGCCCTCTGGGGGCCTCCTCTGGGGCCAACGTCCTGACTTTC. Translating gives CASSGPLGASSGANVLTF.

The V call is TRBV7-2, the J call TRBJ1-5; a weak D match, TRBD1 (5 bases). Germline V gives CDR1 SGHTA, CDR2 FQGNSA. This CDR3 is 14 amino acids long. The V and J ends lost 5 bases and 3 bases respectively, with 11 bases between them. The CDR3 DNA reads TGTGCCAGCAGCCCGGGGGGGTTCAATCAGCCCCAGCATTTT. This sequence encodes CASSPGGFNQPQHF.

The CDR3 loop reads CASSLGRIVGNTIYF. CDR3 bases: TGTGCCAGCAGCTTGGGGAGGATCGTCGGTAACACCATATATTTT. The gene calls are TRBV5-5 and TRBJ1-3; the D is unclear. The ends were cut back, 0 bases at V and 7 bases at J, with 14 bases in the middle. The CDR3 runs to 15 residues. Germline V CDR1 and CDR2: SGHKS, YYEKEE (reference sequence).

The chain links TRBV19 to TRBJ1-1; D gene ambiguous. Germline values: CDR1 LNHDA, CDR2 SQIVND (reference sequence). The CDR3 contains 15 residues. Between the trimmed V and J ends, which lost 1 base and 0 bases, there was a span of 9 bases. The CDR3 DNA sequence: TGTGCCAGTAGTATAGGACCGAGGCTGAACACTGAAGCTTTCTTT. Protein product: CASSIGPRLNTEAFF.

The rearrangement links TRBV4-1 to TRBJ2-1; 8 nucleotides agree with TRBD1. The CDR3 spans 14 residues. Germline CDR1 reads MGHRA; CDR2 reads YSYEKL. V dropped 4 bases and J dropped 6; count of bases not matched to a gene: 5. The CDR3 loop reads CASSLDDRGNEQFF. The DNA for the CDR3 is TGCGCCAGCAGCCTAGACGACAGGGGCAATGAGCAGTTCTTC.

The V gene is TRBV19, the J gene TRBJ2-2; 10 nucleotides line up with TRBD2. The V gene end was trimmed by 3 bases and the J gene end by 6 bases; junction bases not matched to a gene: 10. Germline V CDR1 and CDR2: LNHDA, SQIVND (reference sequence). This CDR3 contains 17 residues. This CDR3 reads CASSIAGLAIVPGELFF. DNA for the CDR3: TGTGCCAGTAGTATTGCGGGACTAGCGATCGTCCCCGGGGAGCTGTTTTTT.

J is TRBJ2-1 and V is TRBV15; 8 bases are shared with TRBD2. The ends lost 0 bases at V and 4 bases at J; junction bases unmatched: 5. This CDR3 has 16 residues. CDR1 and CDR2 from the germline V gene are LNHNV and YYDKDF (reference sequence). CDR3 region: CATSRERRGVYNEQFF. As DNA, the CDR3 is TGTGCCACCAGCAGAGAGAGGCGGGGGGTATACAATGAGCAGTTCTTC.

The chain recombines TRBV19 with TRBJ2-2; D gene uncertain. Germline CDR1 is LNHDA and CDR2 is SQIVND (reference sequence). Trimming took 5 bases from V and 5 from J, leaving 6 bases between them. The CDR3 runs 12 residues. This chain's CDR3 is CASSALTGELFF. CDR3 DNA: TGTGCCAGTAGTGCGCTTACCGGGGAGCTGTTTTTT.

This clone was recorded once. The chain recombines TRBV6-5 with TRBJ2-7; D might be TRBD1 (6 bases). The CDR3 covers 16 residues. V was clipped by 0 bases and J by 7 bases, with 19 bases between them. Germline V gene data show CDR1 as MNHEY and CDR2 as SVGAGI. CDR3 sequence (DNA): TGTGCCAGCAGTTACTCAATCCCGGGACAACAACATGAGCAGTACTTC. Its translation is CASSYSIPGQQHEQYF.

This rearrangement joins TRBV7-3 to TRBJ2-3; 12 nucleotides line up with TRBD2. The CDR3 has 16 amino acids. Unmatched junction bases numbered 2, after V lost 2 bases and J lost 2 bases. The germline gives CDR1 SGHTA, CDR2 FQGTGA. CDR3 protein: CASSLLAGGPTDTQYF. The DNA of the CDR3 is TGTGCCAGCAGCTTACTAGCGGGAGGGCCCACAGATACGCAGTATTTT.

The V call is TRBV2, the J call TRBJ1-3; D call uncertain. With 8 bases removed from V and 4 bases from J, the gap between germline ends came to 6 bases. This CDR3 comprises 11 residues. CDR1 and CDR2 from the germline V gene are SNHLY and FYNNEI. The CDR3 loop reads CASGEGNTIYF. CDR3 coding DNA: TGTGCCAGCGGGGAGGGAAACACCATATATTTT.

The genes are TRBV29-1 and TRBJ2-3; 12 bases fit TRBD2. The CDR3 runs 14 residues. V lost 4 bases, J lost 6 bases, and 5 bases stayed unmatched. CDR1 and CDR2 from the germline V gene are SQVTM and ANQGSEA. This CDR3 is CSVGTSGAADTQYF. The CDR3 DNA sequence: TGCAGCGTTGGGACTAGCGGGGCGGCCGATACGCAGTATTTT.

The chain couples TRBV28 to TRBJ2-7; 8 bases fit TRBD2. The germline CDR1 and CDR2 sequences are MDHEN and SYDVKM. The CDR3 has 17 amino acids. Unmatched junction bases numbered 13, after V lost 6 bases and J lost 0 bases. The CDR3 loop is CASSPSMSSGNSYEQYF. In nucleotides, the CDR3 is TGTGCCAGCAGCCCGTCGATGAGTAGCGGGAACTCCTACGAGCAGTACTTC.

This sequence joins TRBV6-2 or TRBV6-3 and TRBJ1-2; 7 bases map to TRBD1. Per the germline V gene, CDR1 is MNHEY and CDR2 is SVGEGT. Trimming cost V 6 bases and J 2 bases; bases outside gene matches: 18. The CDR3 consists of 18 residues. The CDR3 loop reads CASRPDRDQWNPNYGYTF. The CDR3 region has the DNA TGTGCCAGCAGGCCTGACAGGGACCAGTGGAACCCAAACTATGGCTACACCTTC.

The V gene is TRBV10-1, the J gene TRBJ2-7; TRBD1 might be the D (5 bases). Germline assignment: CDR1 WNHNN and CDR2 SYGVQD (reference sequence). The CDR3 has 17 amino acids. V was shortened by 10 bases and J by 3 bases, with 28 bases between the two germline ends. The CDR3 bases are TGCGCCACCCCCCTGGAATCCTCTTCAAAAGGGGTCTACGAGCAGTACTTC. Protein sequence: CATPLESSSKGVYEQYF.

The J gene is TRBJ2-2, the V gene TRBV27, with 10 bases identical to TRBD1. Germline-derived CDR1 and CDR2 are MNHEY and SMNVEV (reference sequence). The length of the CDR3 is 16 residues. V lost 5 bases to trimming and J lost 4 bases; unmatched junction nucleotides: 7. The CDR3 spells CASSPGQGRTTGELFF. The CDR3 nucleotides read TGTGCCAGCAGTCCGGGACAGGGGCGCACCACCGGGGAGCTGTTTTTT.

CDR3 region: CASSPSDRTNEKLFF. In DNA, the CDR3 is TGTGCCAGCAGTCCCTCGGACAGAACTAATGAAAAACTGTTTTTT. The chain is built from TRBV27 and TRBJ1-4, with a tentative D call TRBD1 (6 bases). The V end was cut by 5 bases, the J end by 1 base, with 11 bases between. CDR1 and CDR2 from the germline V gene are MNHEY and SMNVEV (reference sequence). The CDR3 extends over 15 amino acids.

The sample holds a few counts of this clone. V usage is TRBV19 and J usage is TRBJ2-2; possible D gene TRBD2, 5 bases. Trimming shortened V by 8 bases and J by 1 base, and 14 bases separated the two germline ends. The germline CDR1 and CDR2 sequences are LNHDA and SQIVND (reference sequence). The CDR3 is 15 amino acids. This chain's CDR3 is CASRGRGRNTGELFF. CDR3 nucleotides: TGTGCCAGTCGAGGTCGGGGAAGGAACACCGGGGAGCTGTTTTTT.

CDR3 residues: CASSPGSYEQYF. In nucleotides, the CDR3 is TGTGCCAGCAGCCCGGGGTCCTACGAGCAGTACTTC. The chain carries TRBV7-9 and TRBJ2-7, with D possibly matching TRBD2 (5 bases). There are 12 residues in the CDR3. The V end was cut by 5 bases, the J end by 1 base, with 6 bases between. The germline V gene encodes CDR1 SEHNR and CDR2 FQNEAQ (reference sequence).

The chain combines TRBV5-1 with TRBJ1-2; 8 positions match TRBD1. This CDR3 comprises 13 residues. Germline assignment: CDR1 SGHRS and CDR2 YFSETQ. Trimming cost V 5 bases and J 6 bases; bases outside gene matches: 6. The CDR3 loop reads CASSPGGADGYTF. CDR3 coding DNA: TGCGCCAGCAGTCCAGGGGGCGCAGATGGCTACACCTTC.

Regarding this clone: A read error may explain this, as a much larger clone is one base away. The CDR3 here is CASSFDRDTEAFF. The CDR3 DNA sequence: TGTGCCAGCAGCTTCGACAGGGACACTGAAGCTTTCTTT. The V gene is TRBV7-8, the J gene TRBJ1-1, with TRBD1 matching 7 bases. With 3 bases clipped from V and 3 bases from J, the junction kept 1 base outside the gene matches. The CDR3 extends over 13 amino acids. The V gene's germline CDR1 is SGHVS and CDR2 FQNEAQ.

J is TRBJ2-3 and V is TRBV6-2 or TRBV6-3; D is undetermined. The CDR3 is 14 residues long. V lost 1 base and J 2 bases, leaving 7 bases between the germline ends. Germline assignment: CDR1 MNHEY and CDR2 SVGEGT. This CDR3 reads CASSYYSITDTQYF. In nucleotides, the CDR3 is TGTGCCAGCAGTTACTACAGCATCACAGATACGCAGTATTTT.

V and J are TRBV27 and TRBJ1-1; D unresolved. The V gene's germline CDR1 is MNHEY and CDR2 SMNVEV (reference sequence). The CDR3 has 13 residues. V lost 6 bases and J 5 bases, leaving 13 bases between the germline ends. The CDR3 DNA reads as TGTGCCAGCAGCCCCGTTCGGGAGACTGAAGCTTTCTTT. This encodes CASSPVRETEAFF.

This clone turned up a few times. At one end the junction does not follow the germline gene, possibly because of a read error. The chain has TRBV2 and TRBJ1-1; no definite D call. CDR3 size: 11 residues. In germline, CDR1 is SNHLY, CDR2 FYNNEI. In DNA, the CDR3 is TGTGCCAGCAGTGAAGGGTCCACGAGGGACTTT. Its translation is CASSEGSTRDF. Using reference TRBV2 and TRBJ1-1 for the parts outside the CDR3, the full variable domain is EPEVTQTPSHQVTQMGQEVILRCVPISNHLYFYWYRQILGQKVEFLVSFYNNEISEKSEIFDDQFSVERPDGSNFTLKIRSTKLEDSAMYFCASSEGSTRDFGQGTRLTVV.

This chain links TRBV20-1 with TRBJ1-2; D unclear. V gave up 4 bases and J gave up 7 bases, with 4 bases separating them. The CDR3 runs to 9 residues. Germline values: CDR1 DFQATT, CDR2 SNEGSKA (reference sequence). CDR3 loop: CSAMAGYTF. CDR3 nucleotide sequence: TGCAGTGCTATGGCTGGCTACACCTTC.

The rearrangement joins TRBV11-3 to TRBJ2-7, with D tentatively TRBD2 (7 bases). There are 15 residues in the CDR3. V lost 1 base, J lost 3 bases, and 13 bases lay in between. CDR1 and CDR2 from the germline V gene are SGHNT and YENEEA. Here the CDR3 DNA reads TGTGCCAGCAGCTTAGGGGGGGGCGATGTCTACGAGCAGTACTTC. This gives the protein CASSLGGGDVYEQYF.